A selection of T cell receptor beta chains follows, all from one sample in a study of cytomegalovirus exposure and HLA in healthy donors. The data were produced by immunoSEQ multiplex PCR, yet TCRdb's version contains in-frame clones alone and is incomplete. The data show 140,000 or so clones, about 85% seen once. The specimen was PBMCs. Every receptor here comes from a boy younger than 10 in good health and CMV-seronegative. Both conserved end residues are part of each CDR3. The D gene is left open where the match is weak. Only some rows state a clone size, as once, few, many or a class for expanded clones.

cdr3_aa,cdr3_nt,clone_size,v_call,j_call,d_call
CASKRDSNTGELFF,TGTGCCAGCAAACGGGACTCGAACACCGGGGAGCTGTTTTTT,.,TRBV9,TRBJ2-2,.
CASSSRDTAISDTQYF,TGTGCCAGCAGCAGCCGGGACACAGCGATATCAGATACGCAGTATTTT,.,TRBV7-8,TRBJ2-3,.
CASSRAHEQYF,TGCGCCAGCAGCAGGGCGCACGAGCAGTACTTC,.,TRBV23-1,TRBJ2-7,.
CASSFASTYEQYF,TGCGCCAGCAGCTTCGCGTCGACCTACGAGCAGTACTTC,.,TRBV5-1,TRBJ2-7,.
CASARNRASYNEQFF,TGTGCCAGCGCAAGAAACAGGGCCTCCTACAATGAGCAGTTCTTC,.,TRBV13,TRBJ2-1,.
CASRATGTGPYEQYF,TGTGCCAGCAGAGCAACCGGGACAGGGCCTTACGAGCAGTACTTC,.,TRBV2,TRBJ2-7,TRBD1
CASSLLAGGTDTQYF,TGTGCCAGCAGCTTACTAGCGGGGGGCACAGATACGCAGTATTTT,.,TRBV11-2,TRBJ2-3,TRBD2
CASSSGLAGVADTQYF,TGTGCCAGCAGCTCGGGACTAGCGGGAGTAGCGGATACGCAGTATTTT,.,TRBV5-4,TRBJ2-3,TRBD2
CASSRGLAGGNEQFF,TGCGCCAGCAGCCGAGGACTAGCGGGAGGGAATGAGCAGTTCTTC,.,TRBV4-3,TRBJ2-1,TRBD2
CASSQVDREGEKLFF,TGCGCCAGCAGCCAAGTGGACAGGGAGGGCGAAAAACTGTTTTTT,.,TRBV4-1,TRBJ1-4,TRBD1
CASSNGQIDTGELFF,TGCGCCAGCAGTAATGGGCAGATCGACACCGGGGAGCTGTTTTTT,.,TRBV5-1,TRBJ2-2,.
CASSSRRDRGYEQYF,TGTGCCAGCAGTTCGAGGAGAGACAGGGGCTACGAGCAGTACTTC,.,TRBV6-6,TRBJ2-7,TRBD1
CASSLLTGTTGGAEAFF,TGCGCCAGCAGCTTGTTAACTGGAACAACCGGGGGGGCTGAAGCTTTCTTT,.,TRBV5-1,TRBJ1-1,.
CASTPPSIQGLGEKLFF,TGTGCCAGCACCCCGCCCTCCATACAGGGGCTAGGGGAAAAACTGTTTTTT,few,TRBV28,TRBJ1-4,TRBD1
CASSRVPAISLNEQFF,TGTGCCAGCAGCCGAGTCCCAGCGATTAGTCTTAATGAGCAGTTCTTC,.,TRBV7-3,TRBJ2-1,.
CASSSTGGNQPQHF,TGTGCCAGCAGCTCCACAGGGGGCAATCAGCCCCAGCATTTT,.,TRBV7-9,TRBJ1-5,TRBD1
CASRPQDRTGGYTF,TGTGCCAGCAGACCCCAGGACAGGACCGGTGGCTACACCTTC,.,TRBV11-2,TRBJ1-2,TRBD1
CSVTGKGSYEQYF,TGCAGCGTTACAGGGAAAGGATCCTACGAGCAGTACTTC,.,TRBV29-1,TRBJ2-7,.
CAWAPGGSGANVLTF,TGTGCCTGGGCCCCCGGTGGCTCTGGGGCCAACGTCCTGACTTTC,.,TRBV30,TRBJ2-6,.
CASRVTSGRAQDEQFF,TGTGCCAGCAGAGTCACTAGCGGGAGGGCCCAGGATGAGCAGTTCTTC,.,TRBV2,TRBJ2-1,TRBD2
CASRVGEGTGTQYF,TGTGCCAGCAGAGTCGGAGAGGGTACGGGTACGCAGTATTTT,.,TRBV7-9,TRBJ2-3,.
CAISALAGGGGELFF,TGTGCCATCAGTGCCCTAGCGGGGGGCGGCGGGGAGCTGTTTTTT,once,TRBV10-3,TRBJ2-2,TRBD2